This is a list of T cell receptor beta chains from one sample in a study of blood T cell repertoires in COVID-19. Method: immunoSEQ multiplex PCR; TCRdb's copy keeps in-frame clones and lacks some. The sample holds roughly 110,000 clones, about 89% seen once. The source material was peripheral blood. These receptor sequences come from a woman in her 30s with acute or convalescent COVID-19. The CDR3 runs from the conserved cysteine through the conserved F or W. The D gene is left open where the match is weak. Only some rows state a clone size, as once, few, many or a class for expanded clones.

v_gene,j_gene,d_gene,abundance,CDR3aa,CDR3nt
TRBV6-5,TRBJ1-1,TRBD1,NA,CASSPHRGNKGEAFF,TGTGCCAGCAGTCCCCACAGGGGGAATAAAGGTGAAGCTTTCTTT
TRBV19,TRBJ1-1,NA,NA,CASSNPSGSNTEAFF,TGTGCCAGTAGTAACCCTAGTGGATCGAACACTGAAGCTTTCTTT
TRBV12-3/TRBV12-4,TRBJ1-1,NA,NA,CASREYRVEAFF,TGTGCCAGCAGAGAGTACAGGGTCGAAGCTTTCTTT
TRBV30,TRBJ2-7,TRBD1,NA,CAWGEILRGLEQYF,TGTGCCTGGGGGGAAATACTCAGGGGGCTCGAGCAGTACTTC
TRBV27,TRBJ2-5,NA,NA,CASSLITSQETQYF,TGTGCCAGCAGTTTAATCACATCCCAAGAGACCCAGTACTTC
TRBV5-1,TRBJ1-2,TRBD1,NA,CASSLAPGQGAADYGYTF,TGCGCCAGCAGCTTGGCCCCGGGACAGGGGGCGGCGGACTATGGCTACACCTTC
TRBV3-1/TRBV3-2,TRBJ2-7,TRBD2,NA,CASSQALAGYYEQYF,TGTGCCAGCAGCCAAGCTCTAGCGGGGTACTACGAGCAGTACTTC
TRBV11-3,TRBJ1-2,TRBD1,NA,CASSLGQGFGYTF,TGTGCCAGCAGCTTAGGACAGGGGTTTGGCTACACCTTC
TRBV27,TRBJ1-1,TRBD1,many,CASSPTGGANTEAFF,TGTGCCAGCAGTCCGACAGGGGGCGCGAACACTGAAGCTTTCTTT
TRBV28,TRBJ2-7,TRBD2,NA,CASSRLAGVLNEQYF,TGTGCCAGCAGCCGACTAGCGGGAGTTCTCAACGAGCAGTACTTC
TRBV13,TRBJ2-1,NA,NA,CASSLAVSYNEQFF,TGTGCCAGCAGCTTAGCGGTGTCCTACAATGAGCAGTTCTTC
TRBV5-1,TRBJ1-1,NA,NA,CASSPLGGSTEAFF,TGCGCCAGCAGCCCTCTCGGGGGGAGCACTGAAGCTTTCTTT
TRBV27,TRBJ2-1,TRBD1,NA,CASSYGTGGINEQFF,TGTGCCAGCAGTTACGGGACAGGGGGCATCAATGAGCAGTTCTTC
TRBV28,TRBJ1-6,TRBD1,NA,CASSPSDRGGPLHF,TGTGCCAGCAGCCCCTCGGACAGGGGCGGACCCCTCCACTTT
TRBV7-9,TRBJ2-7,NA,NA,CASSRQAVPYEQYF,TGTGCCAGCAGCCGACAGGCAGTCCCCTACGAGCAGTACTTC
TRBV18,TRBJ1-2,TRBD1,few,CASSPGTGDTYGYTF,TGTGCCAGCTCACCAGGGACAGGGGATACATATGGCTACACCTTC
TRBV2,TRBJ1-1,NA,NA,CASSKKGGGTEAFF,TGTGCCAGCAGTAAAAAAGGGGGGGGAACTGAAGCTTTCTTT
TRBV7-9,TRBJ2-5,NA,NA,CASSLALGGQETQYF,TGTGCCAGCAGCTTAGCGTTAGGGGGTCAAGAGACCCAGTACTTC
TRBV18,TRBJ2-1,TRBD2,NA,CASSPPGLAGGTSSYNEQFF,TGTGCCAGCTCACCGCCAGGACTAGCGGGAGGTACGAGCTCCTACAATGAGCAGTTCTTC
TRBV29-1,TRBJ1-2,NA,NA,CSVHPRLNYGYTF,TGCAGCGTTCACCCCAGGCTCAACTATGGCTACACCTTC
TRBV11-2,TRBJ1-6,NA,NA,CASSLLGTRYNSPLHF,TGTGCCAGCAGCTTACTCGGGACAAGATATAATTCACCCCTCCACTTT
TRBV7-9,TRBJ2-5,NA,NA,CASSLVSPGGTQYF,TGTGCCAGCAGCTTAGTCTCCCCCGGGGGGACCCAGTACTTC
TRBV4-2,TRBJ2-1,NA,NA,CASSQGGVNEQFF,TGTGCCAGCAGCCAAGGGGGGGTTAATGAGCAGTTCTTC
TRBV28,TRBJ2-1,NA,NA,CASSSLGGGGRYNEQFF,TGTGCCAGCAGTTCGTTGGGGGGTGGAGGGAGATACAATGAGCAGTTCTTC
TRBV4-2,TRBJ2-7,NA,NA,CASSQVSAVYEQYF,TGTGCCAGCAGCCAAGTATCTGCGGTCTACGAGCAGTACTTC
TRBV7-2,TRBJ2-3,TRBD2,NA,CASSWVAGGPDTQYF,TGTGCCAGCAGCTGGGTGGCGGGAGGGCCAGATACGCAGTATTTT
TRBV9,TRBJ1-1,NA,NA,CASSVAGGVSTEAFF,TGTGCCAGCAGCGTAGCTGGGGGGGTGTCGACTGAAGCTTTCTTT
TRBV6-6,TRBJ1-1,TRBD1,few,CASRLTGTGEAFF,TGTGCCAGCAGACTGACAGGGACTGGTGAAGCTTTCTTT
TRBV28,TRBJ1-5,NA,once,CASSLGGAEYSNQPQHF,TGTGCCAGCAGTTTAGGGGGGGCAGAGTATAGCAATCAGCCCCAGCATTTT
TRBV15,TRBJ2-7,TRBD1,NA,CATSRETGTGGPHHTEQYF,TGTGCCACCAGCAGGGAGACCGGGACAGGAGGACCCCATCATACCGAGCAGTACTTC
TRBV7-3,TRBJ2-1,TRBD1,few,CASRGTGAYNEQFF,TGTGCCAGCAGGGGGACAGGGGCCTACAATGAGCAGTTCTTC
TRBV28,TRBJ2-1,TRBD2,NA,CASSKGLATEQFF,TGTGCCAGCAGTAAGGGACTAGCGACAGAGCAGTTCTTC
TRBV7-2,TRBJ2-3,NA,NA,CASSLEGRGADTQYF,TGTGCCAGCAGCTTAGAAGGCAGGGGGGCAGATACGCAGTATTTT
TRBV7-9,TRBJ1-5,NA,NA,CASSLDRNQPQHF,TGTGCCAGCAGCTTAGACAGAAATCAGCCCCAGCATTTT
TRBV5-6,TRBJ2-5,TRBD1,NA,CASRPGQGRETQYF,TGTGCCAGCAGACCGGGACAGGGGAGAGAGACCCAGTACTTC
TRBV3-1/TRBV3-2,TRBJ1-5,NA,NA,CASSQGRANQPQHF,TGTGCCAGCAGCCAAGGCAGGGCCAATCAGCCCCAGCATTTT
TRBV19,TRBJ1-5,NA,NA,CGLYSNQPQHF,TGTGGTCTTTATAGCAATCAGCCCCAGCATTTT
TRBV30,TRBJ1-4,NA,NA,CAWNAANEKLFF,TGTGCCTGGAATGCGGCTAATGAAAAACTGTTTTTT
TRBV5-5,TRBJ1-1,TRBD1,NA,CASSPYGDRGLTEAFF,TGTGCCAGCAGTCCCTATGGGGACAGGGGGTTGACTGAAGCTTTCTTT
TRBV18,TRBJ2-2,TRBD1,NA,CASSGQGAMNTGELFF,TGTGCCAGCTCAGGACAGGGGGCAATGAACACCGGGGAGCTGTTTTTT
TRBV11-2,TRBJ2-2,NA,NA,CASSLSRNTGELFF,TGTGCCAGCAGCTTAAGTAGGAACACCGGGGAGCTGTTTTTT
TRBV5-6,TRBJ1-4,NA,NA,CASSSASRGEKLFF,TGTGCCAGCAGCTCAGCCTCTCGGGGTGAAAAACTGTTTTTT
TRBV4-3,TRBJ1-1,NA,NA,CASSQSAGDTEAFF,TGCGCCAGCAGCCAAAGTGCGGGGGACACTGAAGCTTTCTTT
TRBV2,TRBJ2-7,TRBD2,once,CASSEGTSGGGLHYEQYF,TGTGCCAGCAGTGAAGGGACTAGCGGGGGAGGCCTCCACTACGAGCAGTACTTC
TRBV2,TRBJ1-5,NA,NA,CASSEAKGQYSNQPQHF,TGTGCCAGCAGTGAAGCTAAGGGACAATATAGCAATCAGCCCCAGCATTTT
TRBV2,TRBJ1-4,NA,NA,CASVGLIIRGVEEKLFF,TGTGCCAGCGTAGGATTGATTATAAGGGGTGTTGAGGAAAAACTGTTTTTT
TRBV29-1,TRBJ2-2,TRBD2,NA,CSVNSGRGAGELFF,TGCAGCGTCAATAGCGGGAGGGGGGCCGGGGAGCTGTTTTTT
TRBV6-4,TRBJ1-6,NA,once,CASTPNPGNSPLHF,TGTGCCAGCACCCCCAACCCGGGAAATTCACCCCTCCACTTT
TRBV4-1,TRBJ1-1,NA,NA,CASSQEPRLNTEAFF,TGCGCCAGCAGCCAAGAGCCGAGGTTGAACACTGAAGCTTTCTTT
TRBV3-1/TRBV3-2,TRBJ2-7,NA,NA,CASSQDRGAYEQYF,TGTGCCAGCAGCCAAGATAGGGGCGCTTACGAGCAGTACTTC
TRBV27,TRBJ2-7,TRBD2,NA,CASTPGGTSSFQEQYF,TGTGCCAGCACCCCCGGGGGGACTAGCTCCTTTCAGGAGCAGTACTTC
TRBV21-1,TRBJ1-5,NA,NA,CASSNESNQPQHF,TGTGCCAGCAGCAATGAGAGCAATCAGCCCCAGCATTTT
TRBV18,TRBJ2-1,TRBD2,NA,CASSPLTSGSYNEQFF,TGTGCCAGCTCACCACTGACTAGCGGATCCTACAATGAGCAGTTCTTC